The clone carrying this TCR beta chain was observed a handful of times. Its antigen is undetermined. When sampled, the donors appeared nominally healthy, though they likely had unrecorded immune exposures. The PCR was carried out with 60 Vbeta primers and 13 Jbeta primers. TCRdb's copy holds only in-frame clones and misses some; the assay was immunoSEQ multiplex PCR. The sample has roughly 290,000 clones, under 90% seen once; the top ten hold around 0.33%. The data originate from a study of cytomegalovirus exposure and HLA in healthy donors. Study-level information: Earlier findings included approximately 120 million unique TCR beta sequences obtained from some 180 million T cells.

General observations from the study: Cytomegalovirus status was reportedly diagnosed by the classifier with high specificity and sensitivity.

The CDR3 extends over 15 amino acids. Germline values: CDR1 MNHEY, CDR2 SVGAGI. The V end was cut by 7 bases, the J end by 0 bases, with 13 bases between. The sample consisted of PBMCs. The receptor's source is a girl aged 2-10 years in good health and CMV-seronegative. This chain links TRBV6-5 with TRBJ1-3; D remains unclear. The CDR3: CASISGMSSGNTIYF. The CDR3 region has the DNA TGTGCCAGCATATCCGGGATGAGCTCTGGAAACACCATATATTTT.